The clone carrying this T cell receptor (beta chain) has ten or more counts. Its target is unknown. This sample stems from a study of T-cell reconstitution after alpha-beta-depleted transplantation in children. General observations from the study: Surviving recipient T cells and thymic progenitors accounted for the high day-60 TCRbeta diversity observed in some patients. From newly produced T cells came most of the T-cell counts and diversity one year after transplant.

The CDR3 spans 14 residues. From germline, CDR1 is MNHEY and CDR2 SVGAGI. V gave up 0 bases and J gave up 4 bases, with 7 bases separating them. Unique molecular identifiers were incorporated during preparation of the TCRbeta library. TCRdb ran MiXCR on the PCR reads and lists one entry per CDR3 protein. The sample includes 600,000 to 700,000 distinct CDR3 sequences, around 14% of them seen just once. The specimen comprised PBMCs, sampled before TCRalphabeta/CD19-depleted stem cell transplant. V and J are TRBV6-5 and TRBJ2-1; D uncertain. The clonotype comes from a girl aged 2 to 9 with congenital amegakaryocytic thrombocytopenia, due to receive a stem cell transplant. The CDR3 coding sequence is TGTGCCAGCAGTTACTCTGCCGAGTACAATGAGCAGTTCTTC. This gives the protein CASSYSAEYNEQFF.